The 18 T cell receptor beta chains presented below share a single source sample, sequenced in a study of cytomegalovirus exposure and HLA in healthy donors. PCR involved 60 Vbeta and 13 Jbeta primers. Measured with immunoSEQ multiplex PCR; TCRdb has only the in-frame clones, and not every one. The repertoire consists of 70,000 to 90,000 clones, with around two thirds occurring once and the leading ten covering approximately 4.4%. Sequencing was done on a sample of PBMCs. These receptors all come from a man aged 55 to 70 in good health and CMV-seropositive.

The gene calls are TRBV14 and TRBJ2-1, with 10 bases fitting TRBD2. J lost 8 bases, V lost 1 base, and 17 bases had no gene match. This CDR3 comprises 19 residues. The V gene's germline CDR1 is SGHDN and CDR2 FVKESK. The CDR3 protein is CASSQAEGASGRALDEQFF. As DNA, the CDR3 is TGTGCCAGCAGCCAAGCGGAAGGAGCGAGCGGGAGGGCCCTGGATGAGCAGTTCTTC.

This sequence joins TRBV7-8 and TRBJ1-2; D perhaps matches TRBD1 (6 bases). Per germline, CDR1 SGHVS and CDR2 FQNEAQ. The CDR3 totals 13 residues. The V gene lost 7 bases and the J gene lost 8 bases, with 17 bases spanning the gap. The CDR3 nucleotides read TGTGCCAGCACCCCGGGGGGCTTCGGCGGCTACACCTTC. Translated: CASTPGGFGGYTF.

This clone was found a few times. Germline and junction disagree at one end, which may indicate a read error. The V and J genes are TRBV7-7 and TRBJ2-3; 10 bases align to TRBD2. The germline CDR1 and CDR2 sequences are SSHAT and FNYEAQ (reference sequence). CDR3 length equals 16 residues. The CDR3 here is CASSLGSGRAADTQYF. CDR3 in DNA: TGTGCTAGCAGCTTAGGGAGCGGGAGGGCCGCAGATACGCAGTATTTT.

This chain connects TRBV7-8 to TRBJ2-3; maybe TRBD2 (5 bases). The CDR3 has 15 amino acids. Germline V lookup: CDR1 SGHVS, CDR2 FQNEAQ. Trimming stripped 7 bases from V and 6 bases from J, with 20 bases between. The CDR3 DNA sequence: TGTGCCAGCAAAAGGAACCCGGGAACGACGGATACGCAGTATTTT. Translating gives CASKRNPGTTDTQYF.

The table lists this clone with a few counts. V and J are TRBV27 and TRBJ1-2, with 8 positions matching TRBD1. The CDR3 extends over 13 amino acids. Unmatched junction bases numbered 6, after V lost 6 bases and J lost 6 bases. Germline V gives CDR1 MNHEY, CDR2 SMNVEV (reference sequence). The CDR3 spells CASSPDRDDGYTF. The CDR3 DNA reads TGTGCCAGCAGCCCGGACAGGGACGATGGCTACACCTTC.

The chain joins TRBV30 to TRBJ2-5; D might be TRBD1 (6 bases). The length of the CDR3 is 11 residues. The ends were cut back, 7 bases at V and 2 bases at J, with 8 bases in the middle. CDR1 is GTSNPN, CDR2 SVGIG, per germline (reference sequence). The CDR3 DNA reads as TGTGCCTTCAGGGGACAAGAGACCCAGTACTTC. It translates to CAFRGQETQYF.

This clone was seen a handful of times. This chain uses TRBV5-1 with TRBJ2-1, with 11 nucleotides matching TRBD2. This CDR3 contains 15 residues. CDR1 SGHRS and CDR2 YFSETQ come from the germline V gene. The trim removed 4 bases at V and 7 bases at J, leaving 7 bases unmatched. The CDR3 DNA is TGCGCCAGCAGCCCCTTAGCGGGAGGGCAAAATGAGCAGTTCTTC. It yields the protein CASSPLAGGQNEQFF.

The chain combines TRBV5-4 with TRBJ2-1; D unresolved. V was cut by 0 bases and J by 0 bases, with 7 bases left in between. Germline CDR1 reads SGHNT; CDR2 reads YYREEE (reference sequence). The CDR3 length is 15 residues. CDR3 protein: CASSLAPSSYNEQFF. CDR3 nucleotides: TGTGCCAGCAGCTTGGCCCCGAGCTCCTACAATGAGCAGTTCTTC.

The V call is TRBV19, the J call TRBJ1-5; D gene uncertain. The CDR3 runs to 17 residues. Trimming removed 4 bases at V and 4 bases at J, with 20 bases between. Germline loops: CDR1 LNHDA, CDR2 SQIVND (reference sequence). In DNA form, the CDR3 reads TGTGCCAGTAGTACGTGGGCCAGTAACCCGTTGAATCAGCCCCAGCATTTT. This translates into CASSTWASNPLNQPQHF.

This chain links TRBV6-9 with TRBJ1-1; 8 positions agree with TRBD1. CDR3 size: 17 residues. V dropped 0 bases and J dropped 2; count of bases not matched to a gene: 8. CDR1 MNHGY and CDR2 SVAAGI come from the germline V gene. DNA of the CDR3: TGTGCCAGCAGTTATTCCAGATCGGACAGGGTAAACACTGAAGCTTTCTTT. Translation: CASSYSRSDRVNTEAFF.

The gene calls are TRBV19 and TRBJ1-2; D unclear. The CDR3 consists of 15 residues. The germline V gene encodes CDR1 LNHDA and CDR2 SQIVND (reference sequence). Between the trimmed V and J ends, which lost 7 bases and 2 bases, there was a span of 17 bases. CDR3 sequence: CASKSAAAPNYGYTF. The CDR3 DNA reads as TGTGCCAGTAAATCGGCGGCAGCACCAAACTATGGCTACACCTTC.

The chain couples TRBV6-5 to TRBJ1-1, with a possible D match to TRBD1 (5 bases). Deletions cut 0 bases from V and 1 base from J, with 12 bases between. Germline V gene lookup returns CDR1 MNHEY and CDR2 SVGAGI. This CDR3 spans 16 amino acids. CDR3 nucleotides: TGTGCCAGCAGTTACTCGATGGGGGGAGGGAACACTGAAGCTTTCTTT. It translates to CASSYSMGGGNTEAFF.

This chain links TRBV18 with TRBJ2-7, with TRBD2 matching over 14 bases. Losses at the gene ends were 0 bases for V and 7 bases for J; bases not matched to a gene: 2. This CDR3 is 15 amino acids long. Germline V CDR1 and CDR2: KGHSH, LQKENI. The CDR3 loop reads CASSPPGLAGEEQYF. The CDR3 coding sequence is TGTGCCAGCTCACCACCGGGACTAGCGGGGGAGGAGCAGTACTTC.

This clone has only one observation. The V call is TRBV2, the J call TRBJ2-7; the match to TRBD2 covers 8 bases. The CDR3 spans 16 residues. Germline V lookup: CDR1 SNHLY, CDR2 FYNNEI. J gave up 3 bases and V 5 bases, and 12 bases lay outside the gene matches. DNA for the CDR3: TGTGCCAGCAGTTTTATATTCGGGACTAGTAACTACGAGCAGTACTTC. Residues: CASSFIFGTSNYEQYF.

The chain is built from TRBV29-1 and TRBJ2-7; no clear D gene. The V gene lost 0 bases and the J gene lost 2 bases, with 5 bases spanning the gap. Germline CDR1 reads SQVTM; CDR2 reads ANQGSEA. The CDR3 contains 12 residues. The CDR3 DNA is TGCAGCGTTGAAGATCAGACCTACGAGCAGTACTTC. Its protein product is CSVEDQTYEQYF.

The chain is built from TRBV6-1 and TRBJ1-1; D not resolved. Trimming removed 5 bases from V and 1 base from J, with 11 bases in between. The CDR3 consists of 14 residues. Germline V gives CDR1 MNHNS, CDR2 SASEGT. The CDR3 here is CASSFPGRNTEAFF. The CDR3 nucleotides read TGTGCCAGCAGTTTTCCCGGGAGGAACACTGAAGCTTTCTTT.

V gene TRBV28 combines with J gene TRBJ2-7, with unresolved D. CDR1 and CDR2 from the germline V gene are MDHEN and SYDVKM. This CDR3 is built from 11 residues. Trimming took off 4 bases at V and 9 bases at J, with 10 bases between the two ends. CDR3 sequence reads: CASSSHTLQYF. In nucleotides, the CDR3 is TGTGCCAGCAGTTCTCACACGCTGCAGTACTTC.

DNA for the CDR3: TGCAGCGCTAGGTCGCCGGGAGAGACCCAGTACTTC. It specifies CSARSPGETQYF. This rearrangement joins TRBV29-1 to TRBJ2-5, with unresolved D. The CDR3 is made up of 12 amino acids. Germline CDR1 SQVTM, CDR2 ANQGSEA. Trimming left V 7 bases short and J 4 bases short, with 13 bases between. Full variable domain (rest looked up from reference TRBV29-1 and TRBJ2-5): SAVISQKPSRDICQRGTSLTIQCQVDSQVTMMFWYRQQPGQSLTLIATANQGSEATYESGFVIDKFPISRPNLTFSTLTVSNMSPEDSSIYLCSARSPGETQYFGPGTRLLVL.